These 21 T cell receptor beta chains were all obtained from the same sample, sequenced in a study of CD8 T cells in ankylosing spondylitis. Using its own MiXCR run on the 5' RACE reads, TCRdb lists one record per CDR3 protein. The table records about 180,000 distinct CDR3 sequences, 8.5% to 10% of them present only once. Sample: blood, either unsorted or a sorted T cell fraction (not recorded which). The receptors come from a female donor with ankylosing spondylitis or in good health (not recorded which).

This clonotype showed up many times. This chain links TRBV28 with TRBJ2-7; 8 bases agree with TRBD1. The CDR3 has 15 residues. Germline loops: CDR1 MDHEN, CDR2 SYDVKM. V was clipped by 7 bases and J by 4 bases; unmatched bases: 12. The CDR3 region has the DNA TGTGCCAGCACCCCCATTCAGGGGGCTATGTACGAGCAGTACTTC. Its protein is CASTPIQGAMYEQYF.

V usage is TRBV4-3 and J usage is TRBJ2-3, with D unresolved. Looked up from germline, CDR1 is LGHNA and CDR2 is YSLEER. There are 13 residues in the CDR3. V shed 3 bases and J shed 6 bases, with 10 bases lying between them. The CDR3 protein is CASSQPVGDTQYF. The CDR3 DNA sequence: TGCGCCAGCAGCCAGCCCGTCGGGGATACGCAGTATTTT.

The chain links TRBV30 to TRBJ1-2; D uncertain. This CDR3 spans 14 amino acids. Trimming took off 4 bases at V and 4 bases at J, with 16 bases between the two ends. CDR1 and CDR2 (germline): GTSNPN, SVGIG (reference sequence). The CDR3 DNA follows: TGTGCCTGGACTCCTTTCGGACGGCGCTATGGCTACACCTTC. Amino acid sequence: CAWTPFGRRYGYTF.

This clonotype was found a few times. The rearrangement uses TRBV20-1 and TRBJ1-2, with D perhaps TRBD1 (5 bases). V was cut by 1 base and J by 2 bases, with 11 bases left in between. The CDR3 loop spans 14 amino acids. Germline V CDR1 and CDR2: DFQATT, SNEGSKA (reference sequence). The DNA for the CDR3 is TGCAGTGCTAGAGGGGTGGGGCCGAACTATGGCTACACCTTC. It encodes CSARGVGPNYGYTF.

This clonotype occurred a few times. The rearrangement joins TRBV27 to TRBJ2-1; the D gene is possibly TRBD2 (6 bases). Germline loops: CDR1 MNHEY, CDR2 SMNVEV (reference sequence). Trimming shortened V by 2 bases and J by 0 bases, and 8 bases separated the two germline ends. The CDR3 contains 15 residues. CDR3 bases: TGTGCCAGCAGTTTAAGCGGGCCCTCCTACAATGAGCAGTTCTTC. Protein sequence: CASSLSGPSYNEQFF.

At least ten counts were recorded for this clonotype. V usage is TRBV27 and J usage is TRBJ2-2; D uncertain. Per germline, CDR1 MNHEY and CDR2 SMNVEV (reference sequence). This CDR3 spans 13 amino acids. The V gene lost 5 bases and the J gene lost 0 bases, with 4 bases spanning the gap. The CDR3 spells CASSPSNTGELFF. Written as DNA, the CDR3 is TGTGCCAGCAGTCCCTCGAACACCGGGGAGCTGTTTTTT.

This clonotype was picked up many times. J is TRBJ1-1 and V is TRBV24-1; no definite D call. V lost 1 base and J lost 5, with 7 bases in between. In germline, CDR1 is KGHDR, CDR2 SFDVKD. The length of the CDR3 is 13 residues. Here the CDR3 reads CATSDFWGTEAFF. As DNA, the CDR3 is TGTGCCACCAGTGATTTTTGGGGAACTGAAGCTTTCTTT.

This clonotype has a handful of counts. The chain has TRBV7-2 and TRBJ1-2; D unclear. CDR3 length equals 16 residues. Germline V gene sequence: CDR1 SGHTA, CDR2 FQGNSA. Trimming removed 5 bases from V and 0 bases from J, with 16 bases in between. In nucleotides, the CDR3 is TGTGCCAGCAGCGCAGGTCGCGCCGGGTCTAACTATGGCTACACCTTC. It specifies CASSAGRAGSNYGYTF.

Many counts were recorded for this clonotype. This rearrangement joins TRBV29-1 to TRBJ2-1, with 12 positions matching TRBD2. The V gene's germline CDR1 is SQVTM and CDR2 ANQGSEA. V lost 6 bases, J lost 7 bases, and 7 bases stayed unmatched. The CDR3 runs 14 residues. The CDR3 nucleotides are TGCAGCGTGCTTACTAGCGGGGGGTTGAATGAGCAGTTCTTC. This encodes CSVLTSGGLNEQFF.

This clonotype was picked up a small number of times. This chain joins TRBV7-9 and TRBJ2-7; TRBD1 might be the D (6 bases). This CDR3 comprises 15 residues. V dropped 2 bases and J dropped 5 bases, with 16 bases sitting between them. Germline V lookup: CDR1 SEHNR, CDR2 FQNEAQ (reference sequence). The chain's CDR3 is CASSLKGRGVNEQYF. The CDR3, as DNA: TGTGCCAGCAGCTTAAAGGGCAGGGGCGTGAACGAGCAGTACTTC. Full variable domain (outside the CDR3, taken from reference TRBV7-9 and TRBJ2-7): DTGVSQNPRHKITKRGQNVTFRCDPISEHNRLYWYRQTLGQGPEFLTYFQNEAQLEKSRLLSDRFSAERPKGSFSTLEIQRTEQGDSAMYLCASSLKGRGVNEQYFGPGTRLTVT.

V gene TRBV13 combines with J gene TRBJ2-5; 8 bases map to TRBD1. The CDR3 runs to 14 residues. In germline, CDR1 is PRHDT, CDR2 FYEKMQ (reference sequence). Trimming at V came to 5 bases and at J to 5 bases, leaving 7 bases not matched to a gene. CDR3 DNA sequence: TGTGCCAGCAGCCGTGGACAGGGTAGGGAGACCCAGTACTTC. Amino acid sequence: CASSRGQGRETQYF.

The chain carries TRBV7-9 and TRBJ2-1; D may be TRBD2 (5 bases). CDR3 length: 16 residues. Between the trimmed V and J ends, which lost 5 bases and 2 bases, there was a span of 16 bases. Germline lookup yields CDR1 SEHNR and CDR2 FQNEAQ (reference sequence). The CDR3 is CASSHPSREPYNEQFF. The CDR3 DNA is TGTGCCAGCAGCCACCCCAGTAGGGAGCCCTACAATGAGCAGTTCTTC.

This clonotype has just a few counts. The rearrangement joins TRBV6-1 to TRBJ2-7, with 9 nucleotides matching TRBD2. With V trimmed by 4 bases and J by 3 bases, 7 bases remained unmatched. This CDR3 contains 15 residues. CDR1 and CDR2 from the germline V gene are MNHNS and SASEGT. CDR3 sequence: CASSGATSGRYEQYF. The CDR3 DNA reads as TGTGCCAGCAGTGGAGCGACTAGCGGACGCTACGAGCAGTACTTC.

Comment on this clonotype: This may be a read error, as it is one base from a much larger clone. The chain recombines TRBV12-3 or TRBV12-4 with TRBJ2-7; no reliable D call. V was trimmed by 9 bases and J by 2 bases, leaving 14 bases between them. The CDR3 length is 13 residues. CDR3 loop: CASGNTPTYEQYF. The CDR3, as DNA: TGTGCCAGTGGGAACACTCCTACCTACGAGCAGTACTTC.

This clonotype was seen more than once but under ten times. Here the CDR3 reads CASSPQGAWQPQHF. CDR3 nucleotide sequence: TGTGCCAGCAGCCCACAGGGGGCCTGGCAGCCCCAGCATTTT. The V gene is TRBV7-9, the J gene TRBJ1-5, with 9 bases lining up with TRBD1. The V and J ends lost 5 bases and 7 bases, in that order; junction bases with no gene match: 6. Germline CDR1 and CDR2: SEHNR and FQNEAQ (reference sequence). The CDR3 is 14 residues long.

This clonotype was found once. The rearrangement links TRBV5-6 to TRBJ2-3, with 10 bases matching TRBD2. CDR1 is SGHDT, CDR2 YYEEEE, per germline. CDR3 length equals 16 residues. Trimming took 2 bases from V and 4 from J; bases not matched to a gene: 7. The CDR3 here is CASSFPSGSIADTQYF. The CDR3 bases are TGTGCCAGCAGCTTTCCTAGCGGGAGTATCGCAGATACGCAGTATTTT. The full variable domain, rest sourced from reference TRBV5-6 and TRBJ2-3, is DAGVTQSPTHLIKTRGQQVTLRCSPKSGHDTVSWYQQALGQGPQFIFQYYEEEERQRGNFPDRFSGHQFPNYSSELNVNALLLGDSALYLCASSFPSGSIADTQYFGPGTRLTVL.

The chain links TRBV15 to TRBJ2-7; 8 bases line up with TRBD1. From germline, CDR1 is LNHNV and CDR2 YYDKDF (reference sequence). The CDR3 sequence is 20 residues long. V shed 3 bases, J shed 1 base, and the junction held 20 bases outside the gene matches. The CDR3 is CATSRTRTKDGTGLSYEQYF. CDR3 DNA: TGTGCCACCAGCAGGACCCGAACCAAAGACGGGACAGGCCTTTCCTACGAGCAGTACTTC.

This clonotype was observed a few times. The chain links TRBV7-8 to TRBJ2-5; TRBD2 might be the D (6 bases). This CDR3 has 14 amino acids. Germline CDR1 reads SGHVS; CDR2 reads FQNEAQ. The V and J ends lost 5 bases and 3 bases respectively, with 13 bases between them. CDR3 DNA: TGTGCCAGCAGCCCCCGGAGGGTGGAAGAGACCCAGTACTTC. This codes for CASSPRRVEETQYF.

As to this clonotype: This may stem from a read error, because a much larger clone lies one nucleotide away. The chain carries TRBV7-3 and TRBJ1-1; D is undetermined. The V end lost 7 bases, the J end lost 3 bases, and 12 bases lay between the germline ends. Germline assignment: CDR1 SGHTA and CDR2 FQGTGA. The CDR3 has 13 amino acids. The CDR3 DNA is TGTGCCAGCACCCTCGGTGTGGACACTGAAGCTTTCTTT. Residues: CASTLGVDTEAFF. Looking up the rest from reference TRBV7-3 and TRBJ1-1 gives the full variable domain: GAGVSQTPSNKVTEKGKYVELRCDPISGHTALYWYRQSLGQGPEFLIYFQGTGAADDSGLPNDRFFAVRPEGSVSTLKIQRTERGDSAVYLCASTLGVDTEAFFGQGTRLTVV.

The chain recombines TRBV6-2 or TRBV6-3 with TRBJ1-5, with D unresolved. Germline-derived CDR1 and CDR2 are MNHEY and SVGEGT. The CDR3 contains 15 residues. Trimming pared 7 bases from V and 0 bases from J, leaving 13 bases between. The CDR3 here is CASTSIRSSNQPQHF. The CDR3 DNA reads TGTGCCAGCACCTCAATACGGAGTAGCAATCAGCCCCAGCATTTT.

The chain combines TRBV28 with TRBJ1-5; 8 bases are a match to TRBD1. Germline loops: CDR1 MDHEN, CDR2 SYDVKM. The CDR3 runs to 15 residues. Trimming took 6 bases from V and 6 from J; bases not matched to a gene: 10. Written as DNA, the CDR3 is TGTGCCAGCAGCCTCCCCGACAGGGGTGGTCAGCCCCAGCATTTT. Protein sequence: CASSLPDRGGQPQHF.